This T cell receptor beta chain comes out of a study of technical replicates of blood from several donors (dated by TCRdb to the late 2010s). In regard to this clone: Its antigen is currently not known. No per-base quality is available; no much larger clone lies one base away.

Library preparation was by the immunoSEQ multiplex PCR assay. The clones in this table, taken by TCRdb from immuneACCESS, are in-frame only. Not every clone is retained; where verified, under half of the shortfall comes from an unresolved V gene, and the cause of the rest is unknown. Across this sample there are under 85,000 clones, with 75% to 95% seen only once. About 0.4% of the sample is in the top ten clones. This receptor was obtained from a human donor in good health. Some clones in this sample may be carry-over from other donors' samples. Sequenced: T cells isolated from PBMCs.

In nucleotide form, the sequence is TGCGCCAGCAGCCACGGGACAGCTAATGAAAAACTGTTTTTT. Its protein is CASSHGTANEKLFF. The V gene is TRBV5-1 and the J gene is TRBJ1-4; 7 central bases correspond to TRBD1. Clipping removes 4 bases from V and 3 bases from J, with 3 as the unmatched junction base count. For CDR1 and CDR2, the germline V gene lists SGHRS and YFSETQ. The CDR3 runs 14 residues from the cysteine to the phenylalanine. Only the CDR3 part of the read is kept: 42 bases, read in frame from the first base.